The clone carrying this T cell receptor (beta chain) showed up just a few times. What it binds is unknown. Sequencing targeted expressed TCRB transcripts, as all isolated RNA had been reverse transcribed. TCRdb's copy holds only in-frame clones and misses some; the assay was immunoSEQ multiplex PCR. The sample consists of about 360,000 clones, roughly 12% of them appearing once. Looked up from germline, CDR1 is SGHTA and CDR2 is FQGNSA. The CDR3 has 14 amino acids. Trimming shortened V by 5 bases and J by 0 bases, and 11 bases separated the two germline ends. The data originate from a study of beta chain features in type 1 diabetes. Study results and limitations: Comparison showed that naive, central memory and Treg TCRB repertoires appeared more similar among patients than among healthy donors. Equally in patients and controls, shorter templates might have been favored by PCR.

Without exception, sorted populations had purity beyond 95%. The sequence came from a man between 18 and 35 years old in good health. The sample taken for sequencing was naive CD4+ T cells from blood. The V call is TRBV7-2, the J call TRBJ2-7; D might be TRBD2 (5 bases). CDR3 sequence reads: CASSPSGSSYEQYF. CDR3 coding DNA: TGTGCCAGCAGCCCCTCGGGGAGCTCCTACGAGCAGTACTTC.